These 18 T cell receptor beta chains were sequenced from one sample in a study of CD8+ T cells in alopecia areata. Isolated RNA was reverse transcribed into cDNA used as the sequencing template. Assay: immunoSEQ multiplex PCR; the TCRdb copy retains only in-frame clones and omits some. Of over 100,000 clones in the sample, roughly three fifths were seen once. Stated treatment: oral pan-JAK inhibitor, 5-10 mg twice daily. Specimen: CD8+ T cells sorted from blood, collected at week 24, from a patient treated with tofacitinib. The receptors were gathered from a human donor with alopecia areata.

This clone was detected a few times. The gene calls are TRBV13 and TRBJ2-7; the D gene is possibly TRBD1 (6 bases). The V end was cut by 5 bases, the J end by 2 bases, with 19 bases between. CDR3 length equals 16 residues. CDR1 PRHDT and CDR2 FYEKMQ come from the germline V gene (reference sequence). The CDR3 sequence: CASSATGTHRTYEQYF. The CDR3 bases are TGTGCCAGCAGCGCAACCGGGACACATCGTACCTACGAGCAGTACTTC.

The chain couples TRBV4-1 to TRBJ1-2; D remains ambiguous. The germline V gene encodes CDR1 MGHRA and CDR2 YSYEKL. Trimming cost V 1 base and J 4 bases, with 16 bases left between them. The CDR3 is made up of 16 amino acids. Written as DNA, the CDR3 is TGCGCCAGCAGCCAAGGAGATGCAGGTCGAAGCTATGGCTACACCTTC. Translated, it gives CASSQGDAGRSYGYTF.

The CDR3 nucleotides read TGCAGCGTTGAAGTGACAGGGTCAGACGAAAAACTGTTTTTT. Encoded protein: CSVEVTGSDEKLFF. This chain connects TRBV29-1 to TRBJ1-4; 7 bases are a match to TRBD1. Germline CDR1 and CDR2: SQVTM and ANQGSEA. This CDR3 spans 14 amino acids. J was trimmed by 8 bases and V by 1 base; bases with no gene match: 7.

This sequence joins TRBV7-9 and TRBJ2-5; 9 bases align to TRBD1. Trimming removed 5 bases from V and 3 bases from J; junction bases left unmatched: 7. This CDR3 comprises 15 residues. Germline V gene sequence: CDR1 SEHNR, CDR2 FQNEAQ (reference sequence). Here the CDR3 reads CASSTWDREKETQYF. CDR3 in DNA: TGTGCCAGCAGCACCTGGGACAGGGAGAAAGAGACCCAGTACTTC.

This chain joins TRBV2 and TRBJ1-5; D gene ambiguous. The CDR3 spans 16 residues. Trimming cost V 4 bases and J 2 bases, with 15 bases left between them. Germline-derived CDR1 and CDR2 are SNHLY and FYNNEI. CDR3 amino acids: CASSVLGGEGNQPQHF. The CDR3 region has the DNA TGTGCCAGCAGTGTGCTGGGTGGAGAAGGCAATCAGCCCCAGCATTTT.

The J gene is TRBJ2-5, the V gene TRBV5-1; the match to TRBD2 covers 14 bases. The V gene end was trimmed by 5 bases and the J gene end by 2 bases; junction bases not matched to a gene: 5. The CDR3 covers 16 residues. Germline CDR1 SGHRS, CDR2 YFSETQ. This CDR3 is CASRGTSGGLQETQYF. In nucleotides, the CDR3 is TGCGCCAGCAGAGGGACTAGCGGGGGACTTCAAGAGACCCAGTACTTC.

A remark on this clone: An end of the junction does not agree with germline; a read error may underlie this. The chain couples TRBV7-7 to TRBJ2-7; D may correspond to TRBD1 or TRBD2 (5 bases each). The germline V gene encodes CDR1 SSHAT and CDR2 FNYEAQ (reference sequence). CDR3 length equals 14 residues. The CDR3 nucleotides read TGTGCTAGCAGCTTAGCGCAGGGTCCCTACGAGCAGTACTTC. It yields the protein CASSLAQGPYEQYF.

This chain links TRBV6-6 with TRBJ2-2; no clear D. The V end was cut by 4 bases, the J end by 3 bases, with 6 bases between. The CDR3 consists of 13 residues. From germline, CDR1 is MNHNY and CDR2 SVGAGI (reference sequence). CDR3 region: CASSSGYTGELFF. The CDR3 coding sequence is TGTGCCAGCAGTTCCGGATACACCGGGGAGCTGTTTTTT.

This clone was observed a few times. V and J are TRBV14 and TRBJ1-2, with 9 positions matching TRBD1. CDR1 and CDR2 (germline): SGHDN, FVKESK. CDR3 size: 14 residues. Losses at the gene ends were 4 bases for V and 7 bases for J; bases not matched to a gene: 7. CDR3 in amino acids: CASSPGQGFFGYTF. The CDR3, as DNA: TGTGCCAGCAGCCCGGGACAGGGTTTTTTTGGCTACACCTTC.

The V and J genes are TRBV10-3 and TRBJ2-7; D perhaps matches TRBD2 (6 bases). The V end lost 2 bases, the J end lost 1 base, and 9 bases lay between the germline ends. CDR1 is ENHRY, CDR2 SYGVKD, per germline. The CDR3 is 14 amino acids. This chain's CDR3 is CAISEPGLSYEQYF. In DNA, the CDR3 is TGTGCCATCAGTGAGCCGGGACTGTCCTACGAGCAGTACTTC.

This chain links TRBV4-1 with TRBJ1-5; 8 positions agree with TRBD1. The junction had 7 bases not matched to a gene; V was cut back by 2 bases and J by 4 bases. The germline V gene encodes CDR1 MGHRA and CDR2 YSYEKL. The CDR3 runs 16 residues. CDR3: CASSQRTGKGNQPQHF. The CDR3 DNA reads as TGCGCCAGCAGCCAACGGACAGGGAAGGGTAATCAGCCCCAGCATTTT.

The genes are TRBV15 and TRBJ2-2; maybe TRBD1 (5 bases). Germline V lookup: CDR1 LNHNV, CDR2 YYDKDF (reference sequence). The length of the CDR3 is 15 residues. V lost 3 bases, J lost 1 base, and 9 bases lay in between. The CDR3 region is CATSSSTGNTGELFF. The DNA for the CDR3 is TGTGCCACCAGCAGCTCCACAGGGAACACCGGGGAGCTGTTTTTT.

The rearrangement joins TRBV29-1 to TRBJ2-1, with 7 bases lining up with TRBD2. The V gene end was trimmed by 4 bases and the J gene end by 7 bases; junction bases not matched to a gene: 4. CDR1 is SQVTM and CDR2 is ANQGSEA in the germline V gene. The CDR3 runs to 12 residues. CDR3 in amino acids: CSVGLASNEQFF. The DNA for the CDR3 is TGCAGCGTTGGACTAGCTTCAAATGAGCAGTTCTTC.

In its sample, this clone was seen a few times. The CDR3 nucleotides are TGTGCCAGCAGTTCCCTGGGACTAGGGGAGACCCAGTACTTC. Translated, it gives CASSSLGLGETQYF. The rearrangement links TRBV6-1 to TRBJ2-5; the match to TRBD2 covers 8 bases. After removal of 5 bases from V and 5 bases from J, the junction contained 7 bases not matched to a gene. The CDR3 is 14 amino acids. Per the germline V gene, CDR1 is MNHNS and CDR2 is SASEGT.

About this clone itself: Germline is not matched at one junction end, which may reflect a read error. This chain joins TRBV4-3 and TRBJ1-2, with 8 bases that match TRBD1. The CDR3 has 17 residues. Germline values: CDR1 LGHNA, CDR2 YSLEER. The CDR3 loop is CASSQDGPQGADYGYTF. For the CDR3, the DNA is TGCGCCAGCAGTCAAGATGGGCCCCAGGGGGCGGACTATGGCTACACCTTC.

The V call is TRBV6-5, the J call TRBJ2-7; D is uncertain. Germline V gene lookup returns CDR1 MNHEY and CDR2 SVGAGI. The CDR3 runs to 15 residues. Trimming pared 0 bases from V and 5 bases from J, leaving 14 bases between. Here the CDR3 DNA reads TGTGCCAGCAGTTACTCGACGGGTGGCGTGCACGAGCAGTACTTC. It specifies CASSYSTGGVHEQYF.

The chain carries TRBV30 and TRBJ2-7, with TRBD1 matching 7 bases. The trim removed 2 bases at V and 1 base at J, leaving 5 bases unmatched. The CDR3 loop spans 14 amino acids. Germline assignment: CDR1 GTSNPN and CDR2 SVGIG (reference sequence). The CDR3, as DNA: TGTGCCTGGAGTTCGACGGACAGGTCCTACGAGCAGTACTTC. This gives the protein CAWSSTDRSYEQYF.

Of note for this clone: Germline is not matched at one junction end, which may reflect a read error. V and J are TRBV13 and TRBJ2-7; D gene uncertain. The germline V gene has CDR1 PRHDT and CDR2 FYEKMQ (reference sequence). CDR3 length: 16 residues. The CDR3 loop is CASSLGTNSNPYEQYF. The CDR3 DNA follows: TGTGCCAGCAGCCTAGGAACCAACTCCAACCCCTACGAGCAGTACTTC.